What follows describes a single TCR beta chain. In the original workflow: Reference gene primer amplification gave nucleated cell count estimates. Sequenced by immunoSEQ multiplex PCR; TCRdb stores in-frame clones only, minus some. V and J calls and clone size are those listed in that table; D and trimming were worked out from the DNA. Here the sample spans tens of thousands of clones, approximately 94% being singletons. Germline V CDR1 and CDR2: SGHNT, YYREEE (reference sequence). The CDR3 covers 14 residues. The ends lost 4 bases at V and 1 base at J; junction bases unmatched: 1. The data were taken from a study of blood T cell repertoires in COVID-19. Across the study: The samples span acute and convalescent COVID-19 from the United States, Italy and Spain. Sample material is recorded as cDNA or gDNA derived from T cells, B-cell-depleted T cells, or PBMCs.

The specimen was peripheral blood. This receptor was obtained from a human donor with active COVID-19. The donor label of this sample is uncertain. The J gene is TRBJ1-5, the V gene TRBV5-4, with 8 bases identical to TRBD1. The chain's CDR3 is CASSDRGSNQPQHF. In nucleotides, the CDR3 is TGTGCCAGCAGCGACAGGGGAAGCAATCAGCCCCAGCATTTT. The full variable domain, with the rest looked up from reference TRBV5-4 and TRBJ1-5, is ETGVTQSPTHLIKTRGQQVTLRCSSQSGHNTVSWYQQALGQGPQFIFQYYREEENGRGNFPPRFSGLQFPNYSSELNVNALELDDSALYLCASSDRGSNQPQHFGDGTRLSIL.